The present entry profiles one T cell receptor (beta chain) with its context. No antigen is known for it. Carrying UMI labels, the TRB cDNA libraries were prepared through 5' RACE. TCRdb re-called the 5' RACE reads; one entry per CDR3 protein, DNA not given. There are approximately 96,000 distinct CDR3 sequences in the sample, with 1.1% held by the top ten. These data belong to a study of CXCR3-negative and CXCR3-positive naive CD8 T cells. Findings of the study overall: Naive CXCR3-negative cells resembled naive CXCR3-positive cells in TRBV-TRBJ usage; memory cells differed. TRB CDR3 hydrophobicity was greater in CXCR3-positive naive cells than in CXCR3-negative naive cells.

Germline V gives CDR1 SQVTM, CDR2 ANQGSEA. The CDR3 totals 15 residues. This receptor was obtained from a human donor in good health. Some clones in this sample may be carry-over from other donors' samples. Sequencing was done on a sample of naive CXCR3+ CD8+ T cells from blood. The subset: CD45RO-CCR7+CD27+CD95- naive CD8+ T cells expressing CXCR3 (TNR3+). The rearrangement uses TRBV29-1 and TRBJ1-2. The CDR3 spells CSVEGWVEANYGYTF.